This TCR beta chain came from a study of control samples from healthy donors and cancer patients. Per the germline V gene, CDR1 is KGHSH and CDR2 is LQKENI. J lost 8 bases, V lost 3 bases, and 5 bases had no gene match. The CDR3 has 15 amino acids. The repertoire was sequenced with immunoSEQ multiplex PCR; TCRdb's copy has only in-frame clones and lacks some. The profile covers 50,000 or so clones, with around 90% appearing a single time and 3% to 4% taken by the ten largest. This sequence was found in a man aged 45-60 years in good health. The chain joins TRBV18 to TRBJ2-2; 11 bases fit TRBD2. Sample: blood. The CDR3 DNA sequence: TGTGCCAGCTCACCGGCTAGCGGGAGGCTAGGGGAGCTGTTTTTT. It codes for CASSPASGRLGELFF. Combining the CDR3 with reference TRBV18 and TRBJ2-2 gives the whole variable domain NAGVMQNPRHLVRRRGQEARLRCSPMKGHSHVYWYRQLPEEGLKFMVYLQKENIIDESGMPKERFSAEFPKEGPSILRIQQVVRGDSAAYFCASSPASGRLGELFFGEGSRLTVL.